The rows below give T cell receptor beta chains drawn from one sample of a study of post-analysis software for immune sequencing data. TCRdb reprocessed the PCR reads via MiXCR and lists one record per CDR3 protein. In the table there are about 770,000 distinct CDR3 sequences, roughly 50% of which are singletons. The sequenced sample was blood. These receptors were collected from a girl between 5 and 17 years old with multiple sclerosis. Each CDR3 is given with its conserved first and last residue. The order of the fields is clone size, J gene, D gene, V gene, CDR3 DNA, CDR3 protein. The D gene is left open where the match is weak. Only part of the rows carry a size: once, few, many, or a class if the clone is expanded.

-	TRBJ1-1	TRBD1	TRBV6-5	TGTGCCAGCAGTTACAAGGGGACAGGCGACACTGAAGCTTTCTTT	CASSYKGTGDTEAFF
few	TRBJ2-1	-	TRBV7-2	TGTGCCAGCGGAGTGGATATCTACAATGAGCAGTTCTTC	CASGVDIYNEQFF
few	TRBJ1-4	-	TRBV6-5	TGTGCCAGCAGCTCTCCGGGGCGAAGGAAACTGTTTTTT	CASSSPGRRKLFF
once	TRBJ2-2	-	TRBV4-1	TGCGCCAGCGAGAAGGGGCAGGGTGACACCGGGGAGCTGTTTTTT	CASEKGQGDTGELFF
-	TRBJ1-1	-	TRBV4-1	TGCGCCAGCAGCCAAGATGGGCTCCGGCCCACTGAAGCTTTCTTT	CASSQDGLRPTEAFF
few	TRBJ2-5	-	TRBV27	TGTGCCAGCAAAAGGGACGTCGACCAAGAGACCCAGTACTTC	CASKRDVDQETQYF
few	TRBJ1-4	-	TRBV7-9	TGTGCCAGCAGCTTAAGCCCTCCCGCGCTAGCATACGAAAAACTGTTTTTT	CASSLSPPALAYEKLFF
-	TRBJ2-1	TRBD2	TRBV7-2	TGTGCCAGCAGCCCTAGACTAGCGAGTAGTGAGCAGTTCTTC	CASSPRLASSEQFF
-	TRBJ2-1	TRBD2	TRBV20-1	TGCAGTGCTAGCCCACGGGAGGGCTCTTACAATGAGCAGTTCTTC	CSASPREGSYNEQFF
-	TRBJ1-4	TRBD1	TRBV28	TGTGCCAGCAGTTTACCGGGACAGGGGGCGTTCGATGAAAAACTGTTTTTT	CASSLPGQGAFDEKLFF
-	TRBJ2-4	-	TRBV30	TGTGCCTGGAGTGTAGTAGCGAGGGCCATTCAGTACTTC	CAWSVVARAIQYF
-	TRBJ2-5	TRBD2	TRBV10-1	TGCGCCAGCAGTGAAGGGCTAGCGGGAAGGGAGACCCAGTACTTC	CASSEGLAGRETQYF
few	TRBJ1-6	-	TRBV7-6	TGTGCCAGCAGCTTAGGCAGAGTGGCTAATTCACCCCTCCACTTT	CASSLGRVANSPLHF
-	TRBJ2-1	-	TRBV3-1	TGTGCCAGCAGCCAAGGACCCCGTAGCTCCTACAATGAGCAGTTCTTC	CASSQGPRSSYNEQFF
-	TRBJ2-2	TRBD2	TRBV20-1	TGCAGTGCCATCCTTAGCGGGGGCACCGGGGAGCTGTTTTTT	CSAILSGGTGELFF
-	TRBJ1-2	-	TRBV7-2	TGTGCCAGCAGCTTAGACGGAGATAAGGGCTATGGCTACACCTTC	CASSLDGDKGYGYTF
-	TRBJ2-5	TRBD2	TRBV19	TGTGCCACGAAAGGACTAGCGGTCCTAGGGTACCAAGAGACCCAGTACTTC	CATKGLAVLGYQETQYF
few	TRBJ2-7	-	TRBV4-2	TGTGCCAGCAGCCAAGCGGTGGCCTCCTACGAGCAGTACTTC	CASSQAVASYEQYF
-	TRBJ2-5	-	TRBV27	TGTGCCAGCAGTTTCGACAGAAGGGAGACCCAGTACTTC	CASSFDRRETQYF
-	TRBJ1-2	TRBD1	TRBV7-2	TGTGCCAGCAGCCTCCAGTCCCGGGACAGCTATGGCTACACCTTC	CASSLQSRDSYGYTF
-	TRBJ2-7	-	TRBV18	TGTGCCAGCTCCCCCGGGGACGGCTACGAGCAGTACTTC	CASSPGDGYEQYF
-	TRBJ2-7	TRBD1	TRBV20-1	TGCAGTGCTAGGGACAGGGGCGCCTACGAGCAGTACTTC	CSARDRGAYEQYF
-	TRBJ1-3	TRBD1	TRBV12-3/TRBV12-4	TGTGCCAGCGCCCCGGACAGGGTCAGATCTGGAAACACCATATATTTT	CASAPDRVRSGNTIYF
-	TRBJ1-2	-	TRBV6-5	TGTGCCAGCAGTTATGGGGTTCTTAGTGGCTACACCTTC	CASSYGVLSGYTF
-	TRBJ2-7	TRBD1	TRBV14	TGTGCCAGCAGGCAATCCGGGACAGCATCCTACGAGCAGTACTTC	CASRQSGTASYEQYF
-	TRBJ2-7	TRBD2	TRBV5-1	TGCGCCAGCAGCGGGGCCCTGGGCGGGAGTTCCTACGAGCAGTACTTC	CASSGALGGSSYEQYF
few	TRBJ2-1	-	TRBV27	TGTGCCAGCAGCCCAAACAGGGGGGGTGAGCAGTTCTTC	CASSPNRGGEQFF
few	TRBJ2-7	-	TRBV12-3/TRBV12-4	TGTGCCAGCAGTTTCGGGGCAGACACCTACGAGCAGTACTTC	CASSFGADTYEQYF
-	TRBJ2-5	-	TRBV7-2	TGTGCCAGCAGCTTACGGCCAGAGACCCAGTACTTC	CASSLRPETQYF
few	TRBJ2-7	-	TRBV29-1	TGCAGCGTTGACTTGCCCCGGAGAGGGGGCTACGAGCAGTACTTC	CSVDLPRRGGYEQYF
few	TRBJ2-5	-	TRBV4-1	TGCGCCAGCAGCCAAGAGCGGGGTCAGGGAGAGACCCAGTACTTC	CASSQERGQGETQYF
many	TRBJ2-4	TRBD2	TRBV7-9	TGTGCCAGCAGCCTGTCCGGGACTAGCGTGGAAGAGCAGTACTTC	CASSLSGTSVEEQYF
-	TRBJ1-3	-	TRBV18	TGTGCCAGCTCACCCAAACAGGCATCTGGAAACACCATATATTTT	CASSPKQASGNTIYF
few	TRBJ2-1	-	TRBV4-3	TGCGCCAGCAGCCCGTCCGGGACTCGGAATGAGCAGTTCTTC	CASSPSGTRNEQFF
many	TRBJ2-4	-	TRBV18	TGTGCCAGCTCACCAAGGGACATTCAGTACTTC	CASSPRDIQYF
few	TRBJ2-3	-	TRBV29-1	TGCAGCGGCCGCGTCTCCGGGCTCACAGATACGCAGTATTTT	CSGRVSGLTDTQYF
few	TRBJ2-4	-	TRBV20-1	TGCAGTGCCCACGGGACAGCCAAAAACATTCAGTACTTC	CSAHGTAKNIQYF
-	TRBJ2-7	TRBD1	TRBV24-1	TGTGCCACCAGCGCGCTCGGACAGGGGGCGAGGGAGCAGTACTTC	CATSALGQGAREQYF
-	TRBJ2-3	TRBD2	TRBV20-1	TGCAGTGCGACCGGAGCGGGAACAGATACGCAGTATTTT	CSATGAGTDTQYF
-	TRBJ2-5	-	TRBV29-1	TGCAGCGTTGCAGATACCTTACAAGAGACCCAGTACTTC	CSVADTLQETQYF
-	TRBJ2-1	TRBD1	TRBV10-3	TGTGCCATCCGCCTAGACAGGGGGCTACAAAATTGGGATGAGCAGTTCTTC	CAIRLDRGLQNWDEQFF
-	TRBJ2-5	-	TRBV21-1	TGTGCCAGCAGCAATTCCGATATACCGGGCCAAGAGACCCAGTACTTC	CASSNSDIPGQETQYF
-	TRBJ1-2	TRBD1	TRBV4-1	TGCGCCAGCAGCCAACCGGGACAGGGGCTCAACTATGGCTACACCTTC	CASSQPGQGLNYGYTF
-	TRBJ1-5	TRBD1	TRBV7-9	TGTGCCAGCAGCTTAGGTTCAGGGGGCGAAGGCAATCAGCCCCAGCATTTT	CASSLGSGGEGNQPQHF
-	TRBJ1-1	-	TRBV6-5	TGTGCCAGCAGTTACGGGTTTGAAGCTTTCTTT	CASSYGFEAFF
-	TRBJ2-2	TRBD2	TRBV20-1	TGCAGTGCCAGACGTATGACTAGCGGGAGTATCGCCGGGGAGCTGTTTTTT	CSARRMTSGSIAGELFF
once	TRBJ1-1	-	TRBV7-9	TGTGCCAGCAGTTTTCAACCCGCTGAAGCTTTCTTT	CASSFQPAEAFF
few	TRBJ1-2	-	TRBV6-5	TGTGCCAGCAGTTACGGGGAGGGGGACTACTATGGCTACACCTTC	CASSYGEGDYYGYTF
few	TRBJ2-5	-	TRBV20-1	TGCAGTGCCACCGCCAAGGGTCGACAAGAGACCCAGTACTTC	CSATAKGRQETQYF
-	TRBJ2-1	TRBD2	TRBV12-3/TRBV12-4	TGTGCCAGCGGTAGACTAGCGGGAGTTCTTGAGCAGTTCTTC	CASGRLAGVLEQFF
few	TRBJ2-2	-	TRBV7-8	TGTGCCAGCAGCTTAATGAGGGGATATGACACCGGGGAGCTGTTTTTT	CASSLMRGYDTGELFF
-	TRBJ2-1	-	TRBV9	TGTGCCAGCAGCGAGACAGTTTACAATGAGCAGTTCTTC	CASSETVYNEQFF
many	TRBJ2-3	TRBD2	TRBV20-1	TGCAGTGCCCGACTAGCGGGGGTCTCCACAGATACGCAGTATTTT	CSARLAGVSTDTQYF
once	TRBJ1-1	-	TRBV7-8	TGTGCCAGCAGCCCGGGCTTGACGAACACTGAAGCTTTCTTT	CASSPGLTNTEAFF
-	TRBJ2-3	-	TRBV11-3	TGTGCCAGCAGCTCGGACGGACATACGCAGTATTTT	CASSSDGHTQYF
many	TRBJ2-7	TRBD2	TRBV20-1	TGCAGTGCTACCACTAGCGGTAGGGGGTACGAGCAGTACTTC	CSATTSGRGYEQYF